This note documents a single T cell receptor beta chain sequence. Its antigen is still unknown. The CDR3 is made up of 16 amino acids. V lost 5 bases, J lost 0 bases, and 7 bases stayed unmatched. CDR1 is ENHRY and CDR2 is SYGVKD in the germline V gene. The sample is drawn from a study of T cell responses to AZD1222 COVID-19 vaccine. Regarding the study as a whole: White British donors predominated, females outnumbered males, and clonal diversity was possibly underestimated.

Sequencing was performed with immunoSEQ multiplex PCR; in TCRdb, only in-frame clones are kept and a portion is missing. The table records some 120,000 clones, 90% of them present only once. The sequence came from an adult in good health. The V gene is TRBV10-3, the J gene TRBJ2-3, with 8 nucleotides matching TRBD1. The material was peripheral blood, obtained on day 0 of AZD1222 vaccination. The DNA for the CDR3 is TGTGCCATCAGTTCCAAAACAGGGGGGAGCACAGATACGCAGTATTTT. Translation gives CAISSKTGGSTDTQYF.